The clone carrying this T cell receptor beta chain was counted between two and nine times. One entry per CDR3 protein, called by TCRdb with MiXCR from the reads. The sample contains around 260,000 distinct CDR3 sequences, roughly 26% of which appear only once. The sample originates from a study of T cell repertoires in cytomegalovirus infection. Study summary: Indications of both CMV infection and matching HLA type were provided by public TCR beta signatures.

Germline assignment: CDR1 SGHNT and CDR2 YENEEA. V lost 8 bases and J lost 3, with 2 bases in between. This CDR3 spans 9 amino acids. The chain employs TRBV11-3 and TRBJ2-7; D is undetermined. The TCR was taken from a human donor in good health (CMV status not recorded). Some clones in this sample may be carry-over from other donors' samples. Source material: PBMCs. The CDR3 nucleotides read TGTGCCAGCTACTACGAGCAGTACTTC. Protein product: CASYYEQYF.